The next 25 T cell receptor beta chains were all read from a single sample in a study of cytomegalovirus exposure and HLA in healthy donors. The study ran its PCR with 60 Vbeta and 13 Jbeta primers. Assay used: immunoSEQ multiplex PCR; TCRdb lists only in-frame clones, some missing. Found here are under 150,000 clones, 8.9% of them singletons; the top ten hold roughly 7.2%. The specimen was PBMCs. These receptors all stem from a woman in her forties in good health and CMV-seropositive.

Written as DNA, the CDR3 is TGTGCCAGCAGTGTCCGGACAGGGGGTTACTATGGCTACACCTTC. This gives the protein CASSVRTGGYYGYTF. The chain has TRBV2 and TRBJ1-2; 10 bases map to TRBD1. Looked up from germline, CDR1 is SNHLY and CDR2 is FYNNEI. The length of the CDR3 is 15 residues. V shed 4 bases and J 3 bases; nucleotides not matched to a gene: 5.

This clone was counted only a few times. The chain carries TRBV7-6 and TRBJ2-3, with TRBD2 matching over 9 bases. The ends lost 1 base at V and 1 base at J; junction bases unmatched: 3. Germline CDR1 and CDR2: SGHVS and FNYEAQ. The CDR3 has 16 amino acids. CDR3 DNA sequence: TGTGCCAGCAGCTTAGTATTAGCGGGGGGCACAGATACGCAGTATTTT. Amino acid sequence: CASSLVLAGGTDTQYF. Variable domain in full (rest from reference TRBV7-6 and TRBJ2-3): GAGVSQSPRYKVTKRGQDVALRCDPISGHVSLYWYRQALGQGPEFLTYFNYEAQQDKSGLPNDRFSAERPEGSISTLTIQRTEQRDSAMYRCASSLVLAGGTDTQYFGPGTRLTVL.

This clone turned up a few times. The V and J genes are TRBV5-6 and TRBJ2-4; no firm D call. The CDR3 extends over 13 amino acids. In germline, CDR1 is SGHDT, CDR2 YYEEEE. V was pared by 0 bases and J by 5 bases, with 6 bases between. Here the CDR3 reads CASSLVAENIQYF. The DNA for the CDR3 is TGTGCCAGCAGCTTGGTGGCGGAAAACATTCAGTACTTC.

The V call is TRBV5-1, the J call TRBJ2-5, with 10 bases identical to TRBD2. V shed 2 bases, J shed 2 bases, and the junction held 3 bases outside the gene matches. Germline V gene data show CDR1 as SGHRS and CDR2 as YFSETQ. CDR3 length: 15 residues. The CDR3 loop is CASSFGLAEQETQYF. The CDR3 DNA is TGCGCCAGCAGCTTCGGACTAGCGGAGCAAGAGACCCAGTACTTC.

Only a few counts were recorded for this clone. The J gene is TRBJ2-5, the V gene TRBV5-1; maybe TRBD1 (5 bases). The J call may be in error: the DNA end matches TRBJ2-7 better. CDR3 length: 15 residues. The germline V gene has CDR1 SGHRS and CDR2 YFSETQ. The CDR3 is CASSPAQGPLAEQYF. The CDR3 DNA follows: TGCGCCAGCAGCCCGGCCCAGGGCCCCCTTGCCGAGCAGTACTTC.

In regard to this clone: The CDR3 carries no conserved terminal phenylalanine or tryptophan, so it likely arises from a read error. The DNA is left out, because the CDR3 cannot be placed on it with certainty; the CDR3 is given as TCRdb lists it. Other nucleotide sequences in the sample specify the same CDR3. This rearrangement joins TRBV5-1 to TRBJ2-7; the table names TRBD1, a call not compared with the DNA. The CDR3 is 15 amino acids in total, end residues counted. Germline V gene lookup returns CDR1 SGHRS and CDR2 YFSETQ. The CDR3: CASSLGHAVSYEKYL.

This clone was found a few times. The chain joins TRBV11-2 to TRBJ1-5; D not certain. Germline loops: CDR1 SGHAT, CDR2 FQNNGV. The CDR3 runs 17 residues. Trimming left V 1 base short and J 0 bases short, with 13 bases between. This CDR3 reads CASSLASVRSSNQPQHF. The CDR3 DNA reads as TGTGCCAGCAGCTTAGCGAGTGTACGGAGTAGCAATCAGCCCCAGCATTTT. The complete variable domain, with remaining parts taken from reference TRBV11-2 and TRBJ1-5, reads EAGVAQSPRYKIIEKRQSVAFWCNPISGHATLYWYQQILGQGPKLLIQFQNNGVVDDSQLPKDRFSAERLKGVDSTLKIQPAKLEDSAVYLCASSLASVRSSNQPQHFGDGTRLSIL.

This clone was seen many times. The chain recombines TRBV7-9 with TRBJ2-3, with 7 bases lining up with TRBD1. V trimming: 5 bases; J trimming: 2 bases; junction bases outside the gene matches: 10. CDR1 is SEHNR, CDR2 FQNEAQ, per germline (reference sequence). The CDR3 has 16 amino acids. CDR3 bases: TGTGCCAGCAGCATCCGACAGGGTGGGGACACAGATACGCAGTATTTT. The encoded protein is CASSIRQGGDTDTQYF.

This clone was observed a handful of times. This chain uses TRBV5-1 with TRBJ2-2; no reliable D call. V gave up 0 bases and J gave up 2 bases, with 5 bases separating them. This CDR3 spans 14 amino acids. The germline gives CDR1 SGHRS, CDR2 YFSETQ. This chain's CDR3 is CASSLGLNTGELFF. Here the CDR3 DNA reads TGCGCCAGCAGCTTGGGACTTAACACCGGGGAGCTGTTTTTT. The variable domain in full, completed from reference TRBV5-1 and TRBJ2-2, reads KAGVTQTPRYLIKTRGQQVTLSCSPISGHRSVSWYQQTPGQGLQFLFEYFSETQRNKGNFPGRFSGRQFSNSRSEMNVSTLELGDSALYLCASSLGLNTGELFFGEGSRLTVL.

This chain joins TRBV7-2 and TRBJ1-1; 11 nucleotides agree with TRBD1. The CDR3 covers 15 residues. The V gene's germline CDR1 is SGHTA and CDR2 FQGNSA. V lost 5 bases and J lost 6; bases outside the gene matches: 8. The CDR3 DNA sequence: TGTGCCAGCAGCACTGGACAGGGGGCGGGGGCTGAAGCTTTCTTT. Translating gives CASSTGQGAGAEAFF.

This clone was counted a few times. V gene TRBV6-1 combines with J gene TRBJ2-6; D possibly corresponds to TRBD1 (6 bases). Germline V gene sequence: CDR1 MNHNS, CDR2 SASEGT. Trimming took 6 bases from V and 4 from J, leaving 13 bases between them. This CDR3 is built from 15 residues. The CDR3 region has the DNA TGTGCCAGCAGAGGGTACAGGGCAGGGGCCAACGTCCTGACTTTC. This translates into CASRGYRAGANVLTF.

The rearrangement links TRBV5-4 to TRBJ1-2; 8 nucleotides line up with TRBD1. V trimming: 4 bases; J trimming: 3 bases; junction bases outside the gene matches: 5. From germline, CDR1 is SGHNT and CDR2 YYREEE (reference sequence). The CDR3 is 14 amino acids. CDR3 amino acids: CASSAGGLDYGYTF. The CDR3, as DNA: TGTGCCAGCAGCGCAGGGGGCCTGGACTATGGCTACACCTTC. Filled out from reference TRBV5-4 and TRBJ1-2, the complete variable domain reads ETGVTQSPTHLIKTRGQQVTLRCSSQSGHNTVSWYQQALGQGPQFIFQYYREEENGRGNFPPRFSGLQFPNYSSELNVNALELDDSALYLCASSAGGLDYGYTFGSGTRLTVV.

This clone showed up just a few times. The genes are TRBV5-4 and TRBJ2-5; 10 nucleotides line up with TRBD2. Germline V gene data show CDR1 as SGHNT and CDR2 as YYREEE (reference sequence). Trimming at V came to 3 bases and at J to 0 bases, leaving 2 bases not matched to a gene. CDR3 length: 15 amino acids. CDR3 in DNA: TGTGCCAGCAGCTCTAGCGGGGGCTACCAAGAGACCCAGTACTTC. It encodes CASSSSGGYQETQYF.

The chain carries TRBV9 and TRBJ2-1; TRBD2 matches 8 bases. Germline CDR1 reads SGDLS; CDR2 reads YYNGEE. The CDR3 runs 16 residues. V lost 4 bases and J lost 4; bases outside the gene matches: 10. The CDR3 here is CASSLTGGGQYNEQFF. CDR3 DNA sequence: TGTGCCAGCAGCCTCACGGGGGGGGGTCAGTACAATGAGCAGTTCTTC.

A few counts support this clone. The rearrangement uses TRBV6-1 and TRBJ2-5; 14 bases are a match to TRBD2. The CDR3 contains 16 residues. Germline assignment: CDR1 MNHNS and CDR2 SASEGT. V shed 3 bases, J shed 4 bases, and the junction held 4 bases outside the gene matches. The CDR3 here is CASSDRLAGGLETQYF. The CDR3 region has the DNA TGTGCCAGCAGTGACCGACTAGCGGGGGGGCTAGAGACCCAGTACTTC.

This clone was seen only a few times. DNA of the CDR3: TGCAGCGTTCGCCTCGGGGTAAACACAGATACGCAGTATTTT. Encoded protein: CSVRLGVNTDTQYF. The chain links TRBV29-1 to TRBJ2-3; weak D call: TRBD2 (5 bases). V lost 5 bases to trimming and J lost 2 bases, with 14 bases between them. The CDR3 loop spans 14 amino acids. From germline, CDR1 is SQVTM and CDR2 ANQGSEA.

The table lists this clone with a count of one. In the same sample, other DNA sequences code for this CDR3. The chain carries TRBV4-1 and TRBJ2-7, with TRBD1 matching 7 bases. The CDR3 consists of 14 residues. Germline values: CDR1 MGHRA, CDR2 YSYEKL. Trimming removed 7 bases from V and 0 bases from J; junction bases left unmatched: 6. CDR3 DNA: TGCGCCAGCAAACGGACAGGAAGCTCCTACGAGCAGTACTTC. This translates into CASKRTGSSYEQYF.

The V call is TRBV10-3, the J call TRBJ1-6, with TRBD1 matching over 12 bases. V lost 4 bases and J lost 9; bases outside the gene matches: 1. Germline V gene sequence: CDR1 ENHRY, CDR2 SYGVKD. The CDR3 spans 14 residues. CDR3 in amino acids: CAISGDRGLSPLHF. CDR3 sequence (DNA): TGTGCCATCAGTGGGGACAGGGGGCTTTCACCCCTCCACTTT.

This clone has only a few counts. The CDR3 region is CASTTDLGDTQYF. The CDR3 DNA reads TGTGCCAGCACTACGGACTTGGGGGATACGCAGTATTTT. The chain has TRBV6-6 and TRBJ2-3; possibly TRBD2 for D (5 bases). Germline V gives CDR1 MNHNY, CDR2 SVGAGI (reference sequence). Trimming shortened V by 7 bases and J by 6 bases, and 14 bases separated the two germline ends. CDR3 length: 13 amino acids.

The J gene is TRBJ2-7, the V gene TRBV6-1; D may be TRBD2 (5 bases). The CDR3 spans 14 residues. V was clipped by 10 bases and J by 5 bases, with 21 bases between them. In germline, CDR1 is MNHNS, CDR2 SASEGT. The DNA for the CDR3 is TGTGCCACCTTCCAACGCGGGTTCCAGGACGAGCAGTACTTC. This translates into CATFQRGFQDEQYF.

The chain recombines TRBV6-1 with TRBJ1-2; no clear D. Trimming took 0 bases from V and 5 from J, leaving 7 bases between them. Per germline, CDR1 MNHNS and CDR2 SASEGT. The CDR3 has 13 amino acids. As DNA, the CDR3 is TGTGCCAGCAGTGAAGCGCCAGATTATGGCTACACCTTC. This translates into CASSEAPDYGYTF.

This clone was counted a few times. CDR3 sequence reads: CASTRTDSNQPQHF. CDR3 coding DNA: TGTGCCAGCACCCGGACAGATAGCAATCAGCCCCAGCATTTT. The chain recombines TRBV6-1 with TRBJ1-5, with a tentative D call TRBD1 (6 bases). V dropped 7 bases and J dropped 0 bases, with 10 bases sitting between them. Germline V gives CDR1 MNHNS, CDR2 SASEGT. This CDR3 is built from 14 residues.

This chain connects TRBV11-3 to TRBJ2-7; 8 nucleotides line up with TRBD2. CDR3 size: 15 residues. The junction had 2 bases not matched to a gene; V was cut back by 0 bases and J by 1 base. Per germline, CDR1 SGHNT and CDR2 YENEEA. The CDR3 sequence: CASSLELAESYEQYF. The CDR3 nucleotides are TGTGCCAGCAGCTTAGAACTAGCGGAGTCCTACGAGCAGTACTTC.

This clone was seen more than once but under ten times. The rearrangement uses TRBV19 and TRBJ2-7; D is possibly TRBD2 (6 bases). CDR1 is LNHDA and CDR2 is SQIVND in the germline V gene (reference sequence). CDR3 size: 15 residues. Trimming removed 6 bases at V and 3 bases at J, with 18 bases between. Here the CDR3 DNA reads TGTGCCAGTAGCCGCCCCGGTGGGGGGATCTACGAGCAGTACTTC. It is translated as CASSRPGGGIYEQYF.

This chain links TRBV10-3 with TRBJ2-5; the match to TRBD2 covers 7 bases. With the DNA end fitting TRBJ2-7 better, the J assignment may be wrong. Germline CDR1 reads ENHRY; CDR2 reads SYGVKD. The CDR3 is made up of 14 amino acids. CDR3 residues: CAISPTGGSYEQYF. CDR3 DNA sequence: TGTGCCATCAGTCCGACGGGGGGCTCCTACGAGCAGTACTTC.